This paragraph covers one T cell receptor (beta chain) sequence. What it recognizes is unknown. The data were obtained in a study of identifying expanded T cells in peripheral blood. Whole-study findings and limits: Differentially abundant clones: around 1.2 between replicates, about 15 at two to three weeks, 19 to 20 at four.

The table came from immunoSEQ multiplex PCR; TCRdb's copy has only in-frame clones and leaves some out. The sample has about 86,000 clones, roughly 84% seen once. The CDR3 runs 18 residues. V lost 3 bases to trimming and J lost 7 bases, with 25 bases between them. Germline CDR1 is LNHNV and CDR2 is YYDKDF (reference sequence). The sequencing input was blood. The origin of this receptor is a person aged 18 to 75 in good health. The V and J genes are TRBV15 and TRBJ1-3, with a tentative D call TRBD1 (6 bases). As DNA, the CDR3 is TGTGCCACCAGCAGGGCTGACAGGCCTACGCCTCGAGGGAACACCATATATTTT. It codes for CATSRADRPTPRGNTIYF.